What follows are 20 T cell receptor beta chains derived from one specimen sequenced in a study of T cells in Graves' hyperthyroidism and ophthalmopathy. Amplification of TCR beta CDR3 regions used RNA as the template. An initial round of RT-PCR targeting the TCR CDR3 relied on the HTBI primer set. TCRdb recomputed calls from the multiplex PCR reads with MiXCR, one row per CDR3 protein. The repertoire holds fewer than 450,000 distinct CDR3 sequences, with 15% as singletons. The sample comprised blood. The origin of the receptors is a woman aged 55-70 years with Graves' ophthalmopathy.

The chain recombines TRBV4-1 with TRBJ2-1; D is undetermined. The length of the CDR3 is 13 residues. Germline-derived CDR1 and CDR2 are MGHRA and YSYEKL. Trimming pared 0 bases from V and 8 bases from J, leaving 8 bases between. CDR3: CASSQDRFDEQFF. Here the CDR3 DNA reads TGCGCCAGCAGCCAAGATCGGTTCGATGAGCAGTTCTTC.

The sample holds a few counts of this clonotype. The chain is built from TRBV5-1 and TRBJ2-1; TRBD2 matches 14 bases. Unmatched junction bases numbered 14, after V lost 1 base and J lost 5 bases. There are 20 residues in the CDR3. CDR1 and CDR2 (germline): SGHRS, YFSETQ. CDR3 DNA sequence: TGCGCCAGCAGCTTGCCCCCTCGGACTAGCGGGAGGTTGAGAAACAATGAGCAGTTCTTC. As protein: CASSLPPRTSGRLRNNEQFF.

This clonotype came up a few times. J is TRBJ1-4 and V is TRBV27; D perhaps matches TRBD1 (5 bases). CDR3 size: 15 residues. Trimming cost V 4 bases and J 0 bases, with 9 bases left between them. The germline gives CDR1 MNHEY, CDR2 SMNVEV (reference sequence). Written as DNA, the CDR3 is TGTGCCAGCAGTTCCTCAGGGTCAACTAATGAAAAACTGTTTTTT. The encoded protein is CASSSSGSTNEKLFF.

Comments on this clonotype: A much larger clone lies one base from this, so it may be a read error. The rearrangement uses TRBV3-1 and TRBJ1-4, with 9 bases aligning to TRBD1. Germline CDR1 LGHDT, CDR2 YNNKEL (reference sequence). The CDR3 is 15 residues long. The CDR3 loop is CASSQVGTGNGKLFF. In DNA, the CDR3 is TGTGCCAGCAGCCAAGTCGGGACAGGGAATGGAAAACTGTTTTTT.

In its sample, this clonotype was seen a few times. The rearrangement uses TRBV5-1 and TRBJ1-4; 8 bases fit TRBD1. Germline values: CDR1 SGHRS, CDR2 YFSETQ. V shed 0 bases and J 3 bases; nucleotides not matched to a gene: 7. There are 17 residues in the CDR3. CDR3 DNA: TGCGCCAGCAGCTTGGGGACAGGGAGGAGAGCTAATGAAAAACTGTTTTTT. It yields the protein CASSLGTGRRANEKLFF.

This clonotype was found many times. The chain links TRBV28 to TRBJ1-1; tentatively, D is TRBD1 (6 bases). V lost 7 bases to trimming and J lost 2 bases, with 14 bases between them. This CDR3 has 14 residues. Germline V gene sequence: CDR1 MDHEN, CDR2 SYDVKM. The CDR3 nucleotides read TGTGCCAGCACCCGGGGGGGGCGAAACACTGAAGCTTTCTTT. It yields the protein CASTRGGRNTEAFF.

This clonotype turned up a few times. A read error may account for a junction end that differs from germline. The rearrangement joins TRBV27 to TRBJ2-6, with D perhaps TRBD1 or TRBD2 (5 bases each). The CDR3 is 16 residues long. Germline values: CDR1 MNHEY, CDR2 SMNVEV (reference sequence). This CDR3 reads CASSLRLGSGADVLTF. The CDR3 region has the DNA TGTGCCAGCAGTTTACGATTGGGGTCCGGGGCCGACGTCCTGACTTTC.

V is TRBV5-1 and J is TRBJ1-1, with a possible D match to TRBD1 (5 bases). This CDR3 region has 15 residues. Germline V gene lookup returns CDR1 SGHRS and CDR2 YFSETQ. The V end lost 1 base, the J end lost 4 bases, and 14 bases lay between the germline ends. This chain's CDR3 is CASSLSGGLSTEAFF. CDR3 DNA: TGCGCCAGCAGCTTGAGTGGGGGTTTGAGCACTGAAGCTTTCTTT.

This clonotype was found many times. The chain couples TRBV5-1 to TRBJ2-7; 9 positions agree with TRBD1. V gave up 4 bases and J gave up 6 bases; unmatched junction bases: 8. The CDR3 consists of 14 residues. Germline CDR1 and CDR2: SGHRS and YFSETQ. This chain's CDR3 is CASSRIQGASEQYF. The CDR3 region has the DNA TGCGCCAGCAGCCGGATACAGGGGGCAAGCGAGCAGTACTTC.

This clonotype was detected ten times or more. V and J are TRBV20-1 and TRBJ2-1; TRBD2 agrees at 10 bases. With 2 bases clipped from V and 5 bases from J, the junction kept 9 bases outside the gene matches. Germline V gene data show CDR1 as DFQATT and CDR2 as SNEGSKA (reference sequence). The CDR3 covers 16 residues. This CDR3 is CSARSRASGRHNEQFF. The CDR3 coding sequence is TGCAGTGCTAGATCTAGGGCTAGCGGGAGACACAATGAGCAGTTCTTC.

The chain has TRBV7-9 and TRBJ1-4, with D possibly being TRBD1 (6 bases). The germline V and J ends were trimmed by 6 bases and 5 bases, with 16 bases remaining between them. The CDR3 is made up of 15 amino acids. CDR1 and CDR2 from the germline V gene are SEHNR and FQNEAQ (reference sequence). The CDR3 DNA reads TGTGCCAGCAGTGTCCCAGGGGCGTCGAATGAAAAACTGTTTTTT. Translation gives CASSVPGASNEKLFF.

Only a few counts were recorded for this clonotype. The chain employs TRBV7-9 and TRBJ2-1; TRBD2 agrees at 8 bases. Trimming at V came to 5 bases and at J to 8 bases, leaving 8 bases not matched to a gene. Germline V gene data show CDR1 as SEHNR and CDR2 as FQNEAQ (reference sequence). The CDR3 covers 14 residues. CDR3: CASSPLAGRDEQFF. CDR3 coding DNA: TGTGCCAGCAGCCCCTTAGCGGGACGGGATGAGCAGTTCTTC.

This clonotype was seen at least ten times. V gene TRBV30 combines with J gene TRBJ2-1, with D tentatively TRBD1 or TRBD2 (6 bases each). Trimming left V 0 bases short and J 8 bases short, with 14 bases between. This CDR3 contains 14 residues. Germline V CDR1 and CDR2: GTSNPN, SVGIG (reference sequence). For the CDR3, the DNA is TGTGCCTGGAGTGTCGGAGGGGGATCCGATGAGCAGTTCTTC. Amino acids: CAWSVGGGSDEQFF.

This clonotype was seen at least ten times. This chain joins TRBV5-1 and TRBJ2-2; 10 bases agree with TRBD1. The CDR3 consists of 15 residues. The germline gives CDR1 SGHRS, CDR2 YFSETQ. Unmatched junction bases numbered 3, after V lost 3 bases and J lost 4 bases. The CDR3 nucleotides read TGCGCCAGCAGCTCCGGGACAGGGGCCACCGGGGAGCTGTTTTTT. The encoded protein is CASSSGTGATGELFF.

V usage is TRBV27 and J usage is TRBJ2-1, with D tentatively TRBD1 or TRBD2 (5 bases each). Germline CDR1 reads MNHEY; CDR2 reads SMNVEV (reference sequence). The ends were cut back, 6 bases at V and 0 bases at J, with 12 bases in the middle. The CDR3 is 15 residues long. The CDR3 bases are TGTGCCAGCAGAGCCGGGACGAACTCCTACAATGAGCAGTTCTTC. Its protein product is CASRAGTNSYNEQFF.

In its sample, this clonotype was seen many times. The chain joins TRBV28 to TRBJ2-4, with unresolved D. CDR1 and CDR2 (germline): MDHEN, SYDVKM. V was pared by 7 bases and J by 0 bases, with 13 bases between. The CDR3 is 15 amino acids. As DNA, the CDR3 is TGTGCCAGCATGTCCGTGAGCCTAGCCAAAAACATTCAGTACTTC. It codes for CASMSVSLAKNIQYF.

The table lists this clonotype with many counts. The J gene is TRBJ2-7, the V gene TRBV6-2 or TRBV6-3, with 12 bases aligning to TRBD2. The CDR3 runs 15 residues. J was trimmed by 6 bases and V by 6 bases; bases with no gene match: 9. In germline, CDR1 is MNHEY, CDR2 SVGEGT. CDR3 in amino acids: CASSLLAGGRAEQYF. CDR3 nucleotides: TGTGCCAGCAGCTTACTAGCGGGAGGTCGGGCCGAGCAGTACTTC.

This clonotype was detected only a few times. The chain is built from TRBV7-9 and TRBJ2-2, with TRBD2 as a possible D gene (5 bases). Germline loops: CDR1 SEHNR, CDR2 FQNEAQ (reference sequence). There are 15 residues in the CDR3. The germline V and J ends were trimmed by 1 base and 5 bases, with 11 bases remaining between them. The DNA of the CDR3 is TGTGCCAGCAGCTTAGTTGGGGAGAAGACCGGGGAGCTGTTTTTT. Translating it yields CASSLVGEKTGELFF.

V gene TRBV11-2 combines with J gene TRBJ2-7, with 9 bases lining up with TRBD1. This CDR3 contains 15 residues. After removal of 4 bases from V and 6 bases from J, the junction contained 10 bases not matched to a gene. CDR1 is SGHAT, CDR2 FQNNGV, per germline. CDR3 protein: CASSSRPGQGIEQYF. For the CDR3, the DNA is TGTGCCAGCAGCTCTCGACCGGGACAGGGCATCGAGCAGTACTTC.

This clonotype was seen many times. J is TRBJ1-1 and V is TRBV9; the D gene is possibly TRBD1 (5 bases). CDR3 length: 14 residues. In germline, CDR1 is SGDLS, CDR2 YYNGEE. V was pared by 1 base and J by 2 bases, with 9 bases between. DNA of the CDR3: TGTGCCAGCAGCGTAACGGGGACCAACACTGAAGCTTTCTTT. This codes for CASSVTGTNTEAFF.